This TCR beta chain came from a study of beta chain features in type 1 diabetes (dated by TCRdb to the late 2010s). As for the study more broadly: Patients and healthy donors did not differ in mean age, gender distribution, total cell number or subset yield. A total of roughly 98,000,000 sorted cells were examined across all samples, and a strong correlation was observed between cell number per subset and RNA yield. Regulatory and stem cell-like memory subsets were isolated from only 8 patients and roughly 8 healthy donors, whereas naive and central memory subsets came from all 30 or so donors. The study compared the TCRB repertoires of sorted circulating CD4+ T cell subsets in recently diagnosed type 1 diabetes patients with those in matched healthy donors. Overall results and qualifications from the work: PCR might favor shorter templates, but patient and control samples were amplified and corrected together, so any skew would affect both groups equally. In all four CD4+ subsets, TCRB CDR3 length was moderately but significantly shorter in type 1 diabetes patients. Because small numbers of individuals were included in the HLA sub-analyses, any influence of HLA type on TCRB rearrangement was left unresolved. Fewer insertions and more nucleotide deletions at VDJ recombination sites were observed in patients with type 1 diabetes, implying thymic rearrangement abnormalities. The naive, central memory and regulatory TCRB repertoires appeared to resemble one another more closely among patients than among healthy donors. Because cDNA was sequenced instead of genomic DNA, highly expressing activated cells could be over-represented, though the groups showed no difference in activation or CD3 levels.

From each donor, a single peripheral blood sample of about 120 mL on average was drawn into heparinised tubes. Using a panel that included CD45RO, CCR7, CD25, CD127, CD95 and CD27, naive, central memory, regulatory and stem cell-like memory CD4+ T cells were sorted on a BD FACSAria II. A purity above 95% was achieved for all sorted populations. Right away, PBMCs were isolated by Lymphoprep density gradient centrifugation and were stained directly, with no culture step. To minimize batch effects, samples were stained and sorted in pairs, one healthy donor with one patient per experiment. With respect to this clone: Its antigen is unknown. Base quality data are lacking; no much larger clone is found one base away.

The High Capacity cDNA Reverse Transcription Kit was used to reverse transcribe all of the isolated RNA, meaning that expressed TCRB transcripts were what got sequenced. Naive, central memory and regulatory T cell samples underwent deep immunoSEQ sequencing, averaging around 3.6 million total reads per sample. Sorted cells were lysed in RLT buffer and RNA was extracted with DNase-treated RNeasy Micro or Mini kits, depending on cell number. To prevent cross-contamination, each cell subset was processed individually, whereas patient and healthy donor samples were processed jointly. Using the immunoSEQ multiplex PCR, TCRB sequences were amplified from cDNA into 87-bp fragments spanning the CDR3 region. Sequencing of the amplicons was performed on the Illumina HiSeq platform. The study's processing was this. Synthetic template baselines were used to correct PCR bias computationally, reads within Hamming distance 2 were collapsed together, and singletons that could not be merged were discarded. By aligning reads against IMGT, V, D and J genes, CDR3 length, and insertions or deletions at six rearrangement sites were assigned. Within each subset, clonotype counts were normalized to sorted cell number, after which true diversity and Gini coefficients were computed with the tcR R package. Repertoire sharing was quantified using the overlap coefficient calculated on TCRB nucleotide sequences. As a proxy for the pre-selection repertoire, out-of-frame TCRB sequences from naive cells were analyzed. As stored in TCRdb, this immuneACCESS dataset retains in-frame rearrangements with V and J assigned. A fraction of the clones does not appear; measured against another copy, unresolved V genes explain less than half of the discrepancy, and the remainder lacks a known reason. Clone size and V and J calls were adopted from that table, with D and trimming inferred from the DNA. Across this sample there are 900,000 or so clones, with roughly 17% seen only once. Together, the top ten hold 0.02% to 0.025% of the sample.

V and J are trimmed by 2 bases and 6 bases, and the gene matches miss 3 bases of the junction. Counted from cysteine to phenylalanine, this CDR3 has 14 amino acids. Only CDR3 DNA is held: 42 bases, read in frame from base 1. As encoded in the germline V gene, CDR1 is MNHEY while CDR2 is SVGAGI. Sequencing was done on a sample of naive CD4+ T cells from blood. The cell subset or site label, as the study defines it: true naive CD4+ T cells. The receptor's source is a woman between 18 and 29 years old in good health. Here the chain combines TRBV6-5 and TRBJ2-1; the junction holds 8 bases that match TRBD1. In nucleotides, the sequence is TGTGCCAGCAGTTACGACAGGGGACCCAATGAGCAGTTCTTC. Translated, this gives CASSYDRGPNEQFF.